This TCR beta chain comes out of a study of identical twins. TCRdb redid the calling of the 5' RACE reads with MiXCR, one entry per CDR3 protein. Seen here are approximately 210,000 distinct CDR3 sequences, around 9.6% observed once, and the top ten hold 5.1%. Germline V gives CDR1 LGHNA, CDR2 YSLEER. V was clipped by 1 base and J by 0 bases, with 13 bases between them. The CDR3 consists of 17 residues. Sequencing used memory (CD45RO+) T cells sorted from blood. The receptor comes from a young woman in good health. The chain employs TRBV4-3 and TRBJ1-3; possible D gene TRBD1, 5 bases. The CDR3 nucleotides are TGCGCCAGCAGCCAAGTTGGTTCCGGGACCTCTGGAAACACCATATATTTT. This codes for CASSQVGSGTSGNTIYF.